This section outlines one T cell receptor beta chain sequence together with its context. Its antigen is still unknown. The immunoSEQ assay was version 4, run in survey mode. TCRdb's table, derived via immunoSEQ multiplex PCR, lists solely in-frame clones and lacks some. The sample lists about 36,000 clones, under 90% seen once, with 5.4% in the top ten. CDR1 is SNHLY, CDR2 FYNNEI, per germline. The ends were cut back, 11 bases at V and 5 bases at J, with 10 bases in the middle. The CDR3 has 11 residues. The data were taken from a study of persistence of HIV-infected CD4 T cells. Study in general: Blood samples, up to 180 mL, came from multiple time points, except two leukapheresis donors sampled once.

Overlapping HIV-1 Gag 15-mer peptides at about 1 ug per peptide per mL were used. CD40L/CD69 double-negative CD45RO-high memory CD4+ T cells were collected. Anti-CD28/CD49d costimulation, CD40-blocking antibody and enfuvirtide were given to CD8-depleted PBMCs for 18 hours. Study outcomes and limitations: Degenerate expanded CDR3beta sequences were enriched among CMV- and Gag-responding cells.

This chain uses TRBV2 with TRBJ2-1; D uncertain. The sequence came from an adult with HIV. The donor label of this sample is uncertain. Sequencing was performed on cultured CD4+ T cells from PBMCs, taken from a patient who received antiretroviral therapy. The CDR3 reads CAGQVHNEQFF. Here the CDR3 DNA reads TGTGCCGGTCAGGTGCACAATGAGCAGTTCTTC. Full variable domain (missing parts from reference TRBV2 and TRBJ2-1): EPEVTQTPSHQVTQMGQEVILRCVPISNHLYFYWYRQILGQKVEFLVSFYNNEISEKSEIFDDQFSVERPDGSNFTLKIRSTKLEDSAMYFCAGQVHNEQFFGPGTRLTVL.